The entry below gives a single T cell receptor beta chain sequence along with its context. This clone was counted a single time. No cognate antigen has been identified for it. Base quality data are lacking; no much larger clone is found one base away. CDR1 is given as MRHNA and CDR2 as SNTAGT, both from the germline V gene. The CDR3 runs 20 amino acids, cysteine and phenylalanine included. The retained sequence is limited to the CDR3, 60 bases, with the frame set at the first base. Trimming takes 0 bases from V and 7 bases from J, and the germline ends sit 28 bases apart. The CDR3 regions of human TCRbeta chains were subjected to immunosequencing. The study's own analysis went as follows. TCRs in the repertoires were compared against a reference library of SARS-CoV-2-specific TCRs that had been generated with the MIRA antigen-specificity platform. Breadth was defined as the fraction of unique TCRs that were SARS-CoV-2-associated. Depth was defined as the fraction of total T cells that were SARS-CoV-2-associated. Using the MIRA data, every spike-specific TCR was mapped to the spike region that the TCR reacted to and assigned to either a CD4 or a CD8 class. Log10-transformed breadth and depth values were compared by one-way ANOVA with Sidak's multiple comparisons tests. As stored in TCRdb, this immuneACCESS dataset retains in-frame rearrangements with V and J assigned. A fraction of the clones does not appear; measured against another copy, unresolved V genes explain less than half of the discrepancy, and the remainder lacks a known reason. The V and J calls and clone size were taken over from that table, and D and trimming were inferred from the DNA. Recorded for this sample are roughly 160,000 clones; about 92% of them occurred a single time. Jointly, the top ten make up 1.3% of the sample.

In the paper's terms, the time point label means: about 28 days (+/-7) after the second vaccine dose. AZD1222 recipients with second doses at about 4 weeks or about 12 weeks were pooled, because spike-specific TCR depth and breadth did not differ between schedules. Samples from vaccinated people were obtained from the UK trials COV001 and COV002, which included a single-blind randomized controlled phase 2/3 trial of AZD1222 (ChAdOx1 nCoV-19) in healthy adults. Trial participant PBMC samples were collected at day 0 and day 28 after the second dose for TCRbeta chain sequencing. The data stem from a study of T cell responses to AZD1222 COVID-19 vaccine (dated by TCRdb to the early 2020s). With regard to the full study: A total of 233 trial participants underwent TCR sequencing, of whom around 200 received two doses of AZD1222 and some 26 received two doses of the MenACWY control vaccine. Enrollment into the trials was organized by age into subgroups of 18-55, 56-69 and 70-plus years, and those subgroups contained roughly 150, 30 and 60 TCR-sequenced participants, respectively. Overall study results and their limits: Epitopes outside the regions mutated in the B.1.351 and B.1.1.7 variants were reportedly recognized by nearly half of the unique spike-specific TCRs. In the small 56-69-year group, the increase in depth fell short of significance, most likely because of low power. Participants were mostly white British, with more females than males. The authors suggested clonal diversity may have been underestimated. Because no day 14 peak-response samples were available, repertoires were characterized only after the peak T cell response. CD4 TCRs associated with the vaccine covered the entire spike protein, and the dominant responses were in regions 160-218 and 743-854. Spike-specific TCR breadth and depth rose significantly after two AZD1222 doses compared with day 0 and with MenACWY recipients. Conclusions about previously exposed vaccinees are limited, since just five or six AZD1222 recipients were seropositive for SARS-CoV-2 at baseline.

The material sequenced was peripheral blood, taken 28 days after the second AZD1222 dose. This TCR was sampled from an adult who received the AZD1222 COVID-19 vaccine. This chain is built from TRBV6-4 and TRBJ1-3, with no confident D gene call. The CDR3 protein: CASSDSRSDRILPTGNTIYF. At the DNA level, the sequence is TGTGCCAGCAGTGACTCGAGGTCAGACCGAATATTACCAACGGGGAACACCATATATTTT.